The 15 T cell receptor beta chains listed next were all sequenced from one sample in a study of control samples from healthy donors and cancer patients. Libraries were prepared by immunoSEQ multiplex PCR; TCRdb keeps only in-frame clonotypes and omits some of them. The sample has 150,000 to 200,000 clones, around 90% seen once; the top ten hold approximately 1.7%. The sequenced material came from blood. Receptors originate from a young man in good health.

This rearrangement joins TRBV7-9 to TRBJ2-7; D remains ambiguous. The CDR3 contains 11 residues. V was clipped by 1 base and J by 7 bases, with 5 bases between them. Germline CDR1 reads SEHNR; CDR2 reads FQNEAQ (reference sequence). CDR3 nucleotide sequence: TGTGCCAGCAGCTTAGGGATAGAGCAGTACTTC. Protein: CASSLGIEQYF.

The V gene is TRBV28, the J gene TRBJ2-3, with 8 bases aligning to TRBD1. With 5 bases clipped from V and 6 bases from J, the junction kept 16 bases outside the gene matches. This CDR3 is built from 17 residues. Germline CDR1 is MDHEN and CDR2 is SYDVKM. CDR3 protein: CASSSSARGQGVDTQYF. CDR3 DNA: TGTGCCAGCAGTAGCAGCGCGAGAGGACAGGGCGTCGATACGCAGTATTTT. Drawing the rest from reference TRBV28 and TRBJ2-3, the complete variable domain is DVKVTQSSRYLVKRTGEKVFLECVQDMDHENMFWYRQDPGLGLRLIYFSYDVKMKEKGDIPEGYSVSREKKERFSLILESASTNQTSMYLCASSSSARGQGVDTQYFGPGTRLTVL.

J is TRBJ1-3 and V is TRBV4-3, with TRBD1 identical over 7 bases. This CDR3 has 16 amino acids. Germline V lookup: CDR1 LGHNA, CDR2 YSLEER. V trimming: 0 bases; J trimming: 3 bases; junction bases outside the gene matches: 5. The CDR3 sequence is CASSQDPPGGGNTIYF. The CDR3 DNA follows: TGCGCCAGCAGCCAAGATCCGCCAGGGGGTGGAAACACCATATATTTT.

This clone was seen a handful of times. The chain carries TRBV20-1 and TRBJ2-7; D is unresolved. V was clipped by 3 bases and J by 1 base, with 7 bases between them. CDR3 size: 12 residues. Germline V CDR1 and CDR2: DFQATT, SNEGSKA (reference sequence). CDR3 amino acids: CSASWRSYEQYF. CDR3 sequence (DNA): TGCAGTGCTAGTTGGCGATCCTACGAGCAGTACTTC.

The chain employs TRBV28 and TRBJ1-1; 8 nucleotides agree with TRBD1. The germline V gene encodes CDR1 MDHEN and CDR2 SYDVKM. V shed 4 bases, J shed 4 bases, and the junction held 5 bases outside the gene matches. The CDR3 contains 14 residues. This chain's CDR3 is CASSSPGGRTEAFF. The CDR3 DNA is TGTGCCAGCAGTTCCCCAGGGGGCCGCACTGAAGCTTTCTTT.

This clone has just a few counts. This chain links TRBV11-1 with TRBJ1-3; the D is unclear. The germline V gene encodes CDR1 SGHAT and CDR2 FQDESV (reference sequence). The CDR3 is 15 residues long. Trimming removed 2 bases from V and 4 bases from J, with 12 bases in between. The CDR3 bases are TGTGCCAGCAGCTTACTAGGAGTCTCCGGAAACACCATATATTTT. Residues: CASSLLGVSGNTIYF.

V is TRBV27 and J is TRBJ2-5, with 12 bases that match TRBD2. CDR1 and CDR2 (germline): MNHEY, SMNVEV (reference sequence). The length of the CDR3 is 16 residues. J gave up 2 bases and V 2 bases, and 3 bases lay outside the gene matches. The CDR3 sequence: CASSLLAGGRQETQYF. For the CDR3, the DNA is TGTGCCAGCAGTTTACTAGCGGGGGGGAGACAAGAGACCCAGTACTTC.

V usage is TRBV5-1 and J usage is TRBJ2-3; D is perhaps TRBD1 (6 bases). This CDR3 has 14 residues. CDR1 and CDR2 (germline): SGHRS, YFSETQ. V was cut by 1 base and J by 2 bases, with 8 bases left in between. The CDR3 is CASSLNRATDTQYF. In DNA form, the CDR3 reads TGCGCCAGCAGCTTGAACAGGGCCACAGATACGCAGTATTTT.

The V call is TRBV7-2, the J call TRBJ2-2; D is ambiguous. Trimming pared 3 bases from V and 3 bases from J, leaving 8 bases between. The CDR3 runs 14 residues. Germline V lookup: CDR1 SGHTA, CDR2 FQGNSA. CDR3 sequence: CASSLVQDTGELFF. The CDR3 DNA reads TGTGCCAGCAGCTTGGTTCAGGACACCGGGGAGCTGTTTTTT.

The CDR3 DNA sequence: TGTGCCTGGAAAAGGCAAGGGGAGGGAGTGTACGAGCAGTACTTC. The encoded protein is CAWKRQGEGVYEQYF. V usage is TRBV30 and J usage is TRBJ2-7; 7 bases align to TRBD2. V dropped 4 bases and J dropped 4; count of bases not matched to a gene: 13. Germline-derived CDR1 and CDR2 are GTSNPN and SVGIG (reference sequence). The CDR3 is 15 residues long.

This clone was detected once. The V call is TRBV28, the J call TRBJ1-1; perhaps TRBD1 as D (6 bases). Germline CDR1 and CDR2: MDHEN and SYDVKM. The CDR3 length is 15 residues. Trimming took 4 bases from V and 3 from J, leaving 15 bases between them. The CDR3 here is CASSSVSGEDTEAFF. The CDR3 nucleotides are TGTGCCAGCAGTTCCGTGTCAGGGGAAGACACTGAAGCTTTCTTT. The complete variable domain, with remaining parts taken from reference TRBV28 and TRBJ1-1, reads DVKVTQSSRYLVKRTGEKVFLECVQDMDHENMFWYRQDPGLGLRLIYFSYDVKMKEKGDIPEGYSVSREKKERFSLILESASTNQTSMYLCASSSVSGEDTEAFFGQGTRLTVV.

The gene calls are TRBV5-1 and TRBJ1-1; D is possibly TRBD1 (5 bases). Germline CDR1 is SGHRS and CDR2 is YFSETQ. Trimming removed 4 bases from V and 4 bases from J, with 14 bases in between. This CDR3 contains 14 residues. The CDR3 sequence: CASSPGREVTEAFF. The CDR3 DNA reads as TGCGCCAGCAGCCCGGGACGGGAGGTCACTGAAGCTTTCTTT.

This chain links TRBV7-2 with TRBJ2-2, with TRBD2 matching 15 bases. The CDR3 has 17 amino acids. Germline CDR1 and CDR2: SGHTA and FQGNSA. The V segment lost 5 bases and the J segment 8 bases; nucleotides outside the gene matches: 9. The CDR3 bases are TGTGCCAGCAGCCCCCAGGGGACTAGCGGGGGGACGGGGGAGCTGTTTTTT. Encoded protein: CASSPQGTSGGTGELFF.

This sequence joins TRBV11-3 and TRBJ2-3; D ambiguous. With 0 bases removed from V and 4 bases from J, the gap between germline ends came to 8 bases. CDR1 is SGHNT and CDR2 is YENEEA in the germline V gene. The CDR3 extends over 14 amino acids. CDR3 sequence: CASSLEMEADTQYF. The CDR3 nucleotides are TGTGCCAGCAGCTTAGAGATGGAAGCAGATACGCAGTATTTT.

The rearrangement joins TRBV4-2 to TRBJ2-5; TRBD2 agrees at 10 bases. Trimming at V came to 1 base and at J to 2 bases, leaving 4 bases not matched to a gene. Germline V lookup: CDR1 LGHNA, CDR2 YNFKEQ. CDR3 length: 16 residues. The CDR3 sequence is CASSQGRSGGQETQYF. DNA of the CDR3: TGTGCCAGCAGCCAAGGACGTAGCGGGGGGCAAGAGACCCAGTACTTC.